There are a few counts of the clone carrying this T cell receptor (beta chain). Its antigen remains unknown. These data belong to a study of T-cell memory formation after mild COVID-19. Whole-study findings and limits: Cross-reactive memory apparently joined, as some responding clones appeared in pre-infection memory.

This CDR3 comprises 15 residues. V lost 2 bases to trimming and J lost 6 bases; unmatched junction nucleotides: 5. The V gene's germline CDR1 is KGHDR and CDR2 SFDVKD. MiXCR, applied by TCRdb to the 5' RACE reads, yields one record per CDR3 protein. Here the sample spans roughly 350,000 distinct CDR3 sequences, around 27% being singletons. This sequence originates from an adult woman who had mild COVID-19 (a few samples of this study predate the infection). Cell type and time point are not known. The genes are TRBV24-1 and TRBJ2-1, with 8 positions matching TRBD1. Sequencing input: PBMCs or a T cell subset sorted from them (not recorded which). The CDR3, as DNA: TGTGCCACCAGTGATTACGACAGGGGTGGCAATGAGCAGTTCTTC. It yields the protein CATSDYDRGGNEQFF.